This T cell receptor beta chain was captured by sequencing in a study of blood T cell repertoires in COVID-19. Across the study: COVID-19 samples, acute and convalescent, were from the United States, Italy and Spain. The cDNA or gDNA used as material had been derived from T cells, B-cell-depleted T cells, or PBMCs.

The table came from immunoSEQ multiplex PCR; TCRdb's copy has only in-frame clones and leaves some out. The sample contains 300,000 to 400,000 clones, roughly nine tenths of which appear only once. The study drew participants aged about 18 to 95 years from about two dozen US areas. Participant-given clinical history determined each cohort assignment. V lost 4 bases, J lost 11 bases, and 25 bases lay in between. CDR1 is SGHKS and CDR2 is YYEKEE in the germline V gene (reference sequence). This CDR3 is built from 16 residues. The receptor was isolated from a man aged 18-30 years who had recovered from COVID-19. The gene calls are TRBV5-5 and TRBJ2-1; possible D gene TRBD1, 6 bases. Source material: PBMCs or T cells enriched from blood (not recorded which). CDR3 region: CASSVAPGDTTRKQFF. In DNA form, the CDR3 reads TGTGCCAGCAGCGTTGCGCCCGGGGACACAACAAGAAAGCAGTTCTTC.